The clone carrying this T cell receptor (beta chain) showed up just a few times. Its antigen is still unknown. The sample belongs to a study of T-cell memory formation after mild COVID-19. In germline, CDR1 is LNHDA, CDR2 SQIVND (reference sequence). This CDR3 has 15 residues. Deletions cut 4 bases from V and 4 bases from J, with 14 bases between. TCRdb reanalysed the 5' RACE reads using MiXCR and keeps one entry per CDR3 protein. The table lists tens of thousands of distinct CDR3 sequences, about 13% of them singletons. General study findings and limits: SARS-CoV-2 specificity was not confirmed for second-wave clones peaking on day 37. Contracting clones from day 15 to 85 had balanced CD4/CD8; later expanders favoured CD4+. Clones that contracted clustered mainly in CM and EM if CD4+ and in EMRA if CD8+.

The rearrangement joins TRBV19 to TRBJ1-5; D is unresolved. Sequenced input: PBMCs or a T cell subset sorted from them (not recorded which). The TCR comes from a man aged 18 to 35 who had mild COVID-19 (a few samples of this study predate the infection). Cell type and time point are not known. CDR3: CASSRFETLNQPQHF. CDR3 DNA sequence: TGTGCCAGTAGTAGGTTCGAGACCCTTAATCAGCCCCAGCATTTT.